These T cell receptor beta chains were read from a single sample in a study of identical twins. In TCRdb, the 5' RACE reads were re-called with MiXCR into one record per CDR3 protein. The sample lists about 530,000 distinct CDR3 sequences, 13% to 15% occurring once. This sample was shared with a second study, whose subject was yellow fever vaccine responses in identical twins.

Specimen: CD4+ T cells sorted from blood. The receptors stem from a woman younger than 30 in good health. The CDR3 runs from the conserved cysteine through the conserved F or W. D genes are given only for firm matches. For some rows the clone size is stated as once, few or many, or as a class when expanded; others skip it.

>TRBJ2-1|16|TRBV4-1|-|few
CASSQGQRSSYNEQFF
TGCGCCAGCAGCCAAGGCCAGCGGAGCTCCTACAATGAGCAGTTCTTC
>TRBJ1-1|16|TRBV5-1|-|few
CASSLGAADRNTEAFF
TGCGCCAGCAGCTTGGGGGCCGCGGACCGCAACACTGAAGCTTTCTTT
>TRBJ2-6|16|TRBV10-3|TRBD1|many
CATSGTGFSGANVLTF
TGTGCCACGTCCGGGACAGGGTTCTCTGGGGCCAACGTCCTGACTTTC
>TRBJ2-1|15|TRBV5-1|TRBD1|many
CASSQTPTGLNEQFF
TGCGCCAGCAGCCAGACACCGACAGGGCTGAATGAGCAGTTCTTC
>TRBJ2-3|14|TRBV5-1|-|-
CASSLFWATDTQYF
TGCGCCAGCAGCTTGTTTTGGGCCACAGATACGCAGTATTTT
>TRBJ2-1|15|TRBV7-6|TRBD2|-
CASSSPLSGNNEQFF
TGTGCCAGCAGCTCACCGCTTAGCGGGAACAATGAGCAGTTCTTC
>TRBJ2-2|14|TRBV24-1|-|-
CATSDLGGPGELFF
TGTGCCACCAGTGATTTGGGGGGTCCCGGGGAGCTGTTTTTT
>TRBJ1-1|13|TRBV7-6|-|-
CASSLQGWDEAFF
TGTGCCAGCAGCTTACAGGGATGGGATGAAGCTTTCTTT
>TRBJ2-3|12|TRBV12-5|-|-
CARSGSADTQYF
TGTGCCCGGTCTGGGTCGGCAGATACGCAGTATTTT
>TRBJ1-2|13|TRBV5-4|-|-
CASNKDSRYGYTF
TGTGCCAGCAATAAAGACAGCCGATATGGCTACACCTTC
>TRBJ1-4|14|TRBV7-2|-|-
CASSLDTVEEKLFF
TGTGCCAGCAGCCTTGACACGGTGGAGGAAAAACTGTTTTTT
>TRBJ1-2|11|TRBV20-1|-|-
CSARVHYGYTF
TGCAGTGCTAGAGTCCATTATGGCTACACCTTC
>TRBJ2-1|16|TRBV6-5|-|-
CASSYVDGGRPNEQFF
TGTGCCAGCAGTTACGTCGACGGGGGGCGCCCAAATGAGCAGTTCTTC
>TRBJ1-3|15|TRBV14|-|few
CASSQAPGIVDTIYF
TGTGCCAGCAGCCAAGCCCCCGGGATCGTGGACACCATATATTTT
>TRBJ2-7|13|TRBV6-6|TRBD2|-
CASSPPGLAEQYF
TGTGCCAGCAGTCCACCCGGACTAGCCGAGCAGTACTTC
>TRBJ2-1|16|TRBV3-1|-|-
CASSYLGRGNYNEQFF
TGTGCCAGCAGCTACTTAGGGCGGGGTAACTACAATGAGCAGTTCTTC